A single sample gave rise to the 18 T cell receptor beta chains below, sequenced in a study of tumor-infiltrating lymphocytes in primary liver carcinoma. The tissue used was unsorted bulk material of roughly 17-34 mg. RNA and DNA were co-extracted from it with the AllPrep DNA/RNA mini kit. TCR beta cDNA came from about 450 ng total RNA, primed with a constant-region primer. Nested multiplex PCR, run for three rounds with slightly modified ARM-PCR, yielded TCR beta libraries. The opening two PCR rounds, about 11 cycles each, paired TRBV1-TRBV30 forward primers with a C-beta reverse primer. TCRdb independently ran MiXCR on the multiplex PCR reads; one entry per CDR3 protein. The table has 50,000 to 70,000 distinct CDR3 sequences, roughly 70% seen once; the top ten hold approximately 54%. Sequencing used liver tumor tissue from sampling region 2. Noted subset: tumor region T2, inferior pole. Receptors originate from a man between 35 and 55 years old with primary liver carcinoma and hepatitis B virus infection.

To note about this clonotype: A much larger clone differs from this one at a single base, so this may be a read error. The V call is TRBV28, the J call TRBJ2-1; D unclear. Germline V gene sequence: CDR1 MDHEN, CDR2 SYDVKM. The CDR3 spans 10 residues. V lost 10 bases to trimming and J lost 9 bases, with 10 bases between them. This CDR3 reads CANKFGEQFF. The CDR3 DNA is TGTGCCAACAAATTCGGTGAGCAGTTCTTC.

To note about this clonotype: This likely comes from a read error, as the CDR3 has no conserved phenylalanine or tryptophan at its end. The DNA is left out, because the CDR3 cannot be placed on it with certainty; the CDR3 is given as TCRdb lists it. The rearrangement joins TRBV12-3 or TRBV12-4 to TRBJ1-1. The CDR3 length is 12 residues, termini included. The CDR3 loop reads CASSLKNTEGFS.

This clonotype was found a few times. The V gene is TRBV12-3 or TRBV12-4, the J gene TRBJ2-7; D may be TRBD1 (8 bases). Trimming shortened V by 7 bases and J by 0 bases, and 16 bases separated the two germline ends. The CDR3 has 15 amino acids. The CDR3 sequence is CASKDRGGSSYEQYF. The CDR3, as DNA: TGTGCCAGCAAAGACAGGGGAGGGAGCTCCTACGAGCAGTACTTC.

On this clonotype: The CDR3 carries no conserved terminal phenylalanine or tryptophan, so it likely arises from a read error. The rearrangement links TRBV4-2 to TRBJ2-3, with 10 bases identical to TRBD2. Germline V lookup: CDR1 LGHNA, CDR2 YNFKEQ. The CDR3 is 18 residues long. In nucleotides, the CDR3 is TGTGCCAACAGCCAAGTGGCGCTTCTAGCGGGAGCGACATATACGCAGTATCTT. Encoded protein: CANSQVALLAGATYTQYL.

On this clonotype itself: This may be a read error: a much more frequent sequence differs by one nucleotide. This sequence joins TRBV10-3 and TRBJ1-5; perhaps TRBD1 as D (6 bases). TRBJ2-3 matches the DNA end more closely, so the J call is doubtful. Looked up from germline, CDR1 is ENHRY and CDR2 is SYGVKD. There are 13 residues in the CDR3. CDR3 nucleotide sequence: TGTGCCATCAGTGAGTCGACAGGTCAGCCCCAGTATTTT. Translation gives CAISESTGQPQYF.

The genes are TRBV7-2 and TRBJ2-7; D remains unclear. This CDR3 has 12 amino acids. The germline V gene encodes CDR1 SGHTA and CDR2 FQGNSA. V was shortened by 5 bases and J by 0 bases, with 5 bases between the two germline ends. The CDR3 region is CASSRSSYEQYF. For the CDR3, the DNA is TGTGCCAGCAGCAGGAGCTCCTACGAGCAGTACTTC.

The CDR3 nucleotides are TGTGCCAGCAGTGAAGAGAGGGGAAACACCATATATTTT. It yields the protein CASSEERGNTIYF. The V and J genes are TRBV6-1 and TRBJ1-3, with no clear D. The V end lost 1 base, the J end lost 4 bases, and 5 bases lay between the germline ends. Germline CDR1 and CDR2: MNHNS and SASEGT. This CDR3 comprises 13 residues.

As regards this clonotype: Germline and junction disagree at one end, which may indicate a read error. V gene TRBV29-1 combines with J gene TRBJ2-4; the D call may be TRBD1 or TRBD2 (6 bases each). The CDR3 runs to 14 residues. CDR1 and CDR2 from the germline V gene are SQVTM and ANQGSEA. The CDR3 region is CSVEGQGIGGIQYF. Written as DNA, the CDR3 is TGCAGTGTTGAGGGGCAGGGCATCGGGGGCATCCAGTACTTC.

This clonotype occurred a few times. A read error may be the cause here, since a much bigger clone is one base away. The J gene is TRBJ1-1, the V gene TRBV6-6; 10 bases match TRBD1. The CDR3 runs to 14 residues. The V gene's germline CDR1 is MNHNY and CDR2 SVGAGI (reference sequence). The CDR3 loop is CASSGTGVRTEALF. The CDR3 DNA is TGTGCCAGCAGTGGGACAGGGGTAAGGACTGAAGCTCTCTTT.

The V gene is TRBV2, the J gene TRBJ2-7; D gene unclear. The germline V and J ends were trimmed by 10 bases and 6 bases, with 16 bases remaining between them. The CDR3 covers 12 residues. The germline V gene has CDR1 SNHLY and CDR2 FYNNEI. CDR3 nucleotide sequence: TGTGCCACCCAAAGGTCCGTGGCCGAGCAGTACTTC. It specifies CATQRSVAEQYF.

The chain carries TRBV30 and TRBJ2-4; 8 bases are shared with TRBD1. J was trimmed by 2 bases and V by 3 bases; bases with no gene match: 6. There are 15 residues in the CDR3. Germline V lookup: CDR1 GTSNPN, CDR2 SVGIG (reference sequence). CDR3 nucleotides: TGTGCCTGGAGGGGACGGGACAGGACCAAAAACATTCAGTACTTC. As protein: CAWRGRDRTKNIQYF.

This clonotype appeared a few times. A junction end diverges from the germline sequence, so it may reflect a read error. The chain uses TRBV29-1 and TRBJ2-1, with TRBD2 matching over 14 bases. This CDR3 spans 15 amino acids. Germline V gene lookup returns CDR1 SQVTM and CDR2 ANQGSEA. CDR3 amino acids: CSVGLAGGFYNERLF. The DNA of the CDR3 is TGCAGCGTTGGACTAGCGGGAGGGTTCTATAATGAGCGGTTATTC.

A note on this clonotype: A junction end diverges from the germline sequence, so it may reflect a read error. The CDR3 sequence: CASSQEYGQGYWTEAFF. The CDR3 DNA follows: TGTGCCAGCAGTCAAGAGTACGGACAGGGTTATTGGACCGAAGCTTTCTTT. The chain carries TRBV4-2 and TRBJ1-1; 8 nucleotides agree with TRBD1. Germline-derived CDR1 and CDR2 are LGHNA and YNFKEQ. The CDR3 is 17 residues long.

V is TRBV6-1 and J is TRBJ2-2; tentatively, D is TRBD2 (5 bases). Per the germline V gene, CDR1 is MNHNS and CDR2 is SASEGT. This CDR3 contains 16 residues. V lost 2 bases and J 0 bases, leaving 10 bases between the germline ends. This CDR3 is CASSERGGANTGELFF. CDR3 in DNA: TGTGCCAGCAGTGAACGTGGAGGAGCGAACACCGGGGAGCTGTTTTTT.

The table lists this clonotype with a few counts. Germline and junction disagree at one end, which may indicate a read error. The rearrangement joins TRBV12-3 or TRBV12-4 to TRBJ2-2, with 10 bases that match TRBD1. This CDR3 region has 16 residues. CDR3 sequence: CASSRRQGADTGELLF. DNA of the CDR3: TGTGCCAGCAGTAGAAGACAGGGGGCCGACACCGGGGAGCTGTTATTT.

Concerning this clonotype: One end of the junction is discordant with germline, which a read error may explain. This chain links TRBV7-9 with TRBJ2-2, with 16 bases fitting TRBD2. The CDR3 sequence is 19 residues long. CDR1 and CDR2 (germline): SEHNR, FQNEAQ (reference sequence). The CDR3, as DNA: TGTGCCAGCAGCCCTCGGACGGGACTAGCGGGAGGGCAATCAGGGGACCTGTTTTTT. Its protein product is CASSPRTGLAGGQSGDLFF.

The V call is TRBV4-1, the J call TRBJ2-7; no firm D call. V was cut by 4 bases and J by 5 bases, with 15 bases left in between. CDR1 is MGHRA, CDR2 YSYEKL, per germline. This CDR3 is built from 14 residues. The CDR3 DNA reads TGCGCCAGCAGCCTCCTACGGGTATGGGACGAGCAGTACTTC. Residues: CASSLLRVWDEQYF.

In regard to this clonotype: Since a much larger clone is just one base distant, this may be a read error. The chain couples TRBV24-1 to TRBJ2-1; possible D gene TRBD1, 6 bases. This CDR3 comprises 16 residues. The germline V gene encodes CDR1 KGHDR and CDR2 SFDVKD. V dropped 3 bases and J dropped 9 bases, with 20 bases sitting between them. CDR3 bases: TGTGCCACCAGTGATAGAACAGGGCGCCTCCTTGGTGAGCAGTTCTTC. Translating gives CATSDRTGRLLGEQFF.